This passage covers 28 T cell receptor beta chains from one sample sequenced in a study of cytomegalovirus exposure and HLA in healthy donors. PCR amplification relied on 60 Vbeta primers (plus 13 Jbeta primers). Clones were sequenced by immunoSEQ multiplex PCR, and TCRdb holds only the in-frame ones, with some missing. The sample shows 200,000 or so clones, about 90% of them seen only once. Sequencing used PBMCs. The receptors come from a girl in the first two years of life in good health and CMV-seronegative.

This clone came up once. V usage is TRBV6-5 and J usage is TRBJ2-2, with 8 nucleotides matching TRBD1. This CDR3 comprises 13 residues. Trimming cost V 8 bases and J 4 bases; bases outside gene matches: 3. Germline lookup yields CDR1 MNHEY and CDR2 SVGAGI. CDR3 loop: CASRTGGTGELFF. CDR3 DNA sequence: TGTGCCAGCCGAACAGGGGGCACCGGGGAGCTGTTTTTT.

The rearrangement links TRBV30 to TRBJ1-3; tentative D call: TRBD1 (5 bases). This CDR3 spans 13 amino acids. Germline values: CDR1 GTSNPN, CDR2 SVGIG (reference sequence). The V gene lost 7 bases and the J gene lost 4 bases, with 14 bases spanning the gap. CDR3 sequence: CASGPGAGNTIYF. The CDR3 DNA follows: TGTGCCTCAGGACCTGGGGCCGGAAACACCATATATTTT.

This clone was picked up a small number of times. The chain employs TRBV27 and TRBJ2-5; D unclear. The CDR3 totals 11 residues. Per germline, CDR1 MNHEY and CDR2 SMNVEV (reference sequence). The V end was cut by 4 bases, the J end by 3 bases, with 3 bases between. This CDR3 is CASSSKETQYF. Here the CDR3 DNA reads TGTGCCAGCAGTTCCAAAGAGACCCAGTACTTC.

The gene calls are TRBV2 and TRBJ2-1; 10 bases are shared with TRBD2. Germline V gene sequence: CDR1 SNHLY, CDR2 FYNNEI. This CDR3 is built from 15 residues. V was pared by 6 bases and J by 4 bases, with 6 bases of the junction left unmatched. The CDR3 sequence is CASRPTSGVYNEQFF. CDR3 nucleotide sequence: TGTGCCAGCAGACCTACTAGCGGGGTATACAATGAGCAGTTCTTC.

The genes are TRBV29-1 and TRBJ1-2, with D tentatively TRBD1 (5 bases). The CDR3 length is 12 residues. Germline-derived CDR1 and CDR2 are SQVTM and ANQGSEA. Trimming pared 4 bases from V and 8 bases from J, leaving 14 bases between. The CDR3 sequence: CSVAGPTVGYTF. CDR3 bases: TGCAGCGTTGCAGGGCCAACAGTGGGCTACACCTTC.

CDR3 region: CASSIWQGPTGELFF. CDR3 bases: TGTGCCAGTAGTATTTGGCAGGGGCCGACCGGGGAGCTGTTTTTT. The chain combines TRBV19 with TRBJ2-2; tentative D call: TRBD1 (6 bases). This CDR3 contains 15 residues. Trimming took 3 bases from V and 5 from J, leaving 13 bases between them. Germline lookup yields CDR1 LNHDA and CDR2 SQIVND (reference sequence).

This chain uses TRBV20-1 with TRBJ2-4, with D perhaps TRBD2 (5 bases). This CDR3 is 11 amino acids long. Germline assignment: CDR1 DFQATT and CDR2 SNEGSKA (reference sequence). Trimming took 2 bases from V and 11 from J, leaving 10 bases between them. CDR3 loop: CSARYRTLQYF. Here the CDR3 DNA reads TGCAGTGCTAGATATCGGACTCTTCAGTACTTC.

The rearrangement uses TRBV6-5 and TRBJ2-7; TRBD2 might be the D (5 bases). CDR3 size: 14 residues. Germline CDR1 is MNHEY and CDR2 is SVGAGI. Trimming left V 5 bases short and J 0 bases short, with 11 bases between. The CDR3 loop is CASSLSSSSYEQYF. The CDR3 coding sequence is TGTGCCAGCAGTCTATCTAGCTCCTCCTACGAGCAGTACTTC.

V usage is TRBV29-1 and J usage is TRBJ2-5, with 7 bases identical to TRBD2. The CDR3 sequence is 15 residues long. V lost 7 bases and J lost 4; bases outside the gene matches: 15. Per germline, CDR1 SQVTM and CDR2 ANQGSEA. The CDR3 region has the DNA TGCAGCGGAGCCGCTACTAGCGCCGGAGGAGAGACCCAGTACTTC. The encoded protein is CSGAATSAGGETQYF.

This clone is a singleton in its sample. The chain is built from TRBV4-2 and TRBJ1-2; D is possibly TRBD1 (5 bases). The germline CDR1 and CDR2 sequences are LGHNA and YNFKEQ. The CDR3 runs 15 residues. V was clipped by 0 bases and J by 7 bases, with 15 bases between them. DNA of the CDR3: TGTGCCAGCAGCCAAGATATGCAGGGAAGGAGTGGCTACACCTTC. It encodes CASSQDMQGRSGYTF.

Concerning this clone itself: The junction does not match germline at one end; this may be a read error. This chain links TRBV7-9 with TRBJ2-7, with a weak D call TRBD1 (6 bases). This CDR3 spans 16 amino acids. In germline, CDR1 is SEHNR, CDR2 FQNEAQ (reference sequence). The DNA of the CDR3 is TGTTCCAGCAGCAGGACAGTTCCGGCGCTACTCGACGAGCAGTACTTC. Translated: CSSSRTVPALLDEQYF.

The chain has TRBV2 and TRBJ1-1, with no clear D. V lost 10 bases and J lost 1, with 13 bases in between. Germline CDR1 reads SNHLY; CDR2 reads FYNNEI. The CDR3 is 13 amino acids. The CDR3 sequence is CAITAAANTEAFF. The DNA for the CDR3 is TGTGCCATCACAGCGGCAGCGAACACTGAAGCTTTCTTT.

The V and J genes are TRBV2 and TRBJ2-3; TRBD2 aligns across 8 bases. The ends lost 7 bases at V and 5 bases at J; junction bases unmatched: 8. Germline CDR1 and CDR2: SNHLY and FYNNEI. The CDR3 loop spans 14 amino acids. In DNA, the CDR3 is TGTGCCAGCATGAGGTCCCTAGCGGGAGATACGCAGTATTTT. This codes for CASMRSLAGDTQYF.

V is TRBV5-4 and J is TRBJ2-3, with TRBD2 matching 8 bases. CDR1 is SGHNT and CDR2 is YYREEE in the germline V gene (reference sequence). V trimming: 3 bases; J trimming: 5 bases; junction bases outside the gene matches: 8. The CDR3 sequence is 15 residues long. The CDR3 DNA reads TGTGCCAGCAGCTCCACGGGGGGGGTAAAAGATACGCAGTATTTT. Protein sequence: CASSSTGGVKDTQYF.

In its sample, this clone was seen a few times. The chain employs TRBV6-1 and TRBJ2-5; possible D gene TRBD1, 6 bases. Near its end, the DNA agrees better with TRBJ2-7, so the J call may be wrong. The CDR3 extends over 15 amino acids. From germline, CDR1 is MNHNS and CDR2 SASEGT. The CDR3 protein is CASSLPRQDPYEQYF. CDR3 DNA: TGTGCCAGCAGTCTTCCCCGACAGGATCCCTACGAGCAGTACTTC.

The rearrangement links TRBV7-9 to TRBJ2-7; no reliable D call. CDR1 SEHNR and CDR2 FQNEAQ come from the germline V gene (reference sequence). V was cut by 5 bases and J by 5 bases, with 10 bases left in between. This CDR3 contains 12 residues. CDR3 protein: CASSLWLHEQYF. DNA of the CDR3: TGTGCCAGCAGCCTGTGGCTCCACGAGCAGTACTTC.

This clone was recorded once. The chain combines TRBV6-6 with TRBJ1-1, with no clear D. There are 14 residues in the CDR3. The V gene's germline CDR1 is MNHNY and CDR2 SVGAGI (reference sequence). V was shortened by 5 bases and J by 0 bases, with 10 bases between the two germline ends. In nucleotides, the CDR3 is TGTGCCAGCAGTCCCCAGCGCATGAACACTGAAGCTTTCTTT. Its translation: CASSPQRMNTEAFF.

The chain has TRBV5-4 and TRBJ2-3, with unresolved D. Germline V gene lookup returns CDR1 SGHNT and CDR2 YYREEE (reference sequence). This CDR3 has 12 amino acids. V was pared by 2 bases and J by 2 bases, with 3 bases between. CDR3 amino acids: CASSFYTDTQYF. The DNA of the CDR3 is TGTGCCAGCAGCTTTTACACAGATACGCAGTATTTT.

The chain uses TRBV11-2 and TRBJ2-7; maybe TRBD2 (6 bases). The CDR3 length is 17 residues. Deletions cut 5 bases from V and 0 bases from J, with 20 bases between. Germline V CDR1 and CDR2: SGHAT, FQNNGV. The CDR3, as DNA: TGTGCCAGCAGCCGAAGGAGTCCCGGGAGCCTCTCCTACGAGCAGTACTTC. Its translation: CASSRRSPGSLSYEQYF.

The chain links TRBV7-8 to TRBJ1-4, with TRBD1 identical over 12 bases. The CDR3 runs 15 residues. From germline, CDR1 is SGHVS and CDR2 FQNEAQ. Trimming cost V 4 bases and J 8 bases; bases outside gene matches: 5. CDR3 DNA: TGTGCCAGCAGCTGGGGACAGGGGGCGCGGGAAAAACTGTTTTTT. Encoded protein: CASSWGQGAREKLFF.

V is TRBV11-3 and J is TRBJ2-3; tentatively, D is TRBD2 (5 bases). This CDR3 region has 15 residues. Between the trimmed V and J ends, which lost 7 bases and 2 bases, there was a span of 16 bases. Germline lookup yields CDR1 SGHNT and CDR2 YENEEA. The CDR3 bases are TGTGCCAGCACCCAGAACCGCGGGTACACAGATACGCAGTATTTT. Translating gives CASTQNRGYTDTQYF.

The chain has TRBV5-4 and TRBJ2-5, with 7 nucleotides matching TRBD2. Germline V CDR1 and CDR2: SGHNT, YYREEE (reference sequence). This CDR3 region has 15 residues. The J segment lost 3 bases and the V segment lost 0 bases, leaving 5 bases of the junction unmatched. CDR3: CASSLEGAGKETQYF. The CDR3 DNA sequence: TGTGCCAGCAGCTTGGAGGGAGCGGGGAAAGAGACCCAGTACTTC.

In nucleotides, the CDR3 is TGCAGCGTCGGGCCCCCGGGGATGAATTATGGCTACACCTTC. Translation: CSVGPPGMNYGYTF. The chain joins TRBV29-1 to TRBJ1-2; D is unresolved. The germline V and J ends were trimmed by 6 bases and 5 bases, with 19 bases remaining between them. Germline-derived CDR1 and CDR2 are SQVTM and ANQGSEA. CDR3 length: 14 amino acids. The entire variable domain, with the rest obtained from reference TRBV29-1 and TRBJ1-2, is as follows: SAVISQKPSRDICQRGTSLTIQCQVDSQVTMMFWYRQQPGQSLTLIATANQGSEATYESGFVIDKFPISRPNLTFSTLTVSNMSPEDSSIYLCSVGPPGMNYGYTFGSGTRLTVV.

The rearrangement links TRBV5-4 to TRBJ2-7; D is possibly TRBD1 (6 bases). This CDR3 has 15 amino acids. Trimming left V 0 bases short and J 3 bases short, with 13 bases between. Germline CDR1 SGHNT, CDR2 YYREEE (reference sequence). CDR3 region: CASSLGGTRLYEQYF. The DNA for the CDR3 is TGTGCCAGCAGCTTGGGAGGGACACGTCTCTACGAGCAGTACTTC.

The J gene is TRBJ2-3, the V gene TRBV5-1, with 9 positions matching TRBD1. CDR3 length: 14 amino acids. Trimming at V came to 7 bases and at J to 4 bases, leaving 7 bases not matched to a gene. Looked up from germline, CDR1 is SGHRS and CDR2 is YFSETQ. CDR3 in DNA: TGCGCCAGCTATACTACAGGGGGCCCAGATACGCAGTATTTT. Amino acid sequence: CASYTTGGPDTQYF.

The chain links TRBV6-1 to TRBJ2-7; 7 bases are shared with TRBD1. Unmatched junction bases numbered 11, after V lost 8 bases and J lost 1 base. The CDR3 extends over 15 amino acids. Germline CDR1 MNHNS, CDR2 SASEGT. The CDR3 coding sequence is TGTGCCAGCGAGACAGGGACCGCGCGTTCCTACGAGCAGTACTTC. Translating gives CASETGTARSYEQYF.

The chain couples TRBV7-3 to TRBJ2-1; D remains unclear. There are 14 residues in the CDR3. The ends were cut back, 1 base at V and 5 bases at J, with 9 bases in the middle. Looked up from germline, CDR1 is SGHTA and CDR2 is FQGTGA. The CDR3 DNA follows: TGTGCCAGCAGCTTAAGCGGAGAAAACAATGAGCAGTTCTTC. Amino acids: CASSLSGENNEQFF.

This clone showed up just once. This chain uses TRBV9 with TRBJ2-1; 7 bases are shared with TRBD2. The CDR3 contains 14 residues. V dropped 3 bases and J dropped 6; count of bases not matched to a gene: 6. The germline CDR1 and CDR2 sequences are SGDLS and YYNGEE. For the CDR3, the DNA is TGTGCCAGCAGCGGGCGGCGCGGGGGCAATGAGCAGTTCTTC. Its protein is CASSGRRGGNEQFF.